Described below is a single TCR beta chain sequence and its context. Its antigen is unidentified. CDR3 length: 15 residues. Trimming removed 5 bases from V and 5 bases from J; junction bases left unmatched: 7. The germline V gene has CDR1 MNHNS and CDR2 SASEGT. These data originate in a study of a mutant IDH1 vaccine in newly diagnosed glioma. The overall study: Patients arrived already treated with radiotherapy, temozolomide, or both, most having had both. In the visit schedule, V12 fell in week 35, while V13 fell in week 47. Study-wide points: Apparently unrelated to pseudoprogression were changes in the top peripheral T cell clonotypes.

Sequencing was performed with immunoSEQ multiplex PCR; in TCRdb, only in-frame clones are kept and a portion is missing. Seen here are 30,000 to 40,000 clones, around three quarters observed once, and the top ten hold approximately 2.9%. Time point of the sample: week 35, safety follow-up. Every single dose of the vaccine, 300 ug of mutant IDH1 20-mer peptide, came with topical imiquimod. The astrocytomas were IDH1-mutant, ATRX-negative, and WHO grade 3 or 4. The source of this sequence is a man aged 40-50 years with glioma. Some clones in this sample may be carry-over from other donors' samples. The sequencing used PBMCs, collected from a glioma patient whose treatment included an IDH1 peptide vaccine. The chain combines TRBV6-1 with TRBJ2-7; 12 nucleotides line up with TRBD1. The CDR3 sequence is CASSLTGTGGDEQYF. CDR3 bases: TGTGCCAGCAGTTTGACCGGGACAGGGGGCGACGAGCAGTACTTC.